This T cell receptor beta chain was obtained from a study of regulatory T cells in long-lasting Graves disease. At the level of the study: Persistent cases were those of Graves' disease that involved over 5 years of antithyroid drugs with positive TSH receptor antibodies.

This clonotype was detected a few times. Its specificity is unknown. Building the TCR beta libraries relied on iRepertoire HTBI primers, and CDR3 regions underwent Arm-PCR. Via MiXCR, TCRdb re-called the multiplex PCR reads, giving one row per CDR3 protein. The sample shows 650,000 to 700,000 distinct CDR3 sequences, 30% of them seen only once. Time point meaning: persistent/refractory GD, antithyroid drugs over 5 years with positive TRAb. Construction of the TCR library relied on RNA isolated from PBMCs. Each of the patients was recruited from an endocrinology department situated in Xi'an, China. General study points: TCR diversity was lower in persistent Graves' patients (versus newly diagnosed ones). Favored gene segments in persistent disease were TRBV28, TRBJ1-2 and TRBJ2-5.

This CDR3 contains 11 residues. The junction had 4 bases not matched to a gene; V was cut back by 4 bases and J by 10 bases. The germline V gene encodes CDR1 SQVTM and CDR2 ANQGSEA. The V gene is TRBV29-1, the J gene TRBJ1-2; TRBD1 matches 9 bases. The origin of this receptor is a female donor with Graves disease. The material was peripheral blood mononuclear cells (PBMCs), obtained when the disease was refractory, from a patient treated with antithyroid drugs. The CDR3: CSVGRQGDYTF. As DNA, the CDR3 is TGCAGCGTTGGGAGACAGGGGGACTACACCTTC.